A selection of T cell receptor beta chains follows, all from one sample in a study of T cell responses to AZD1222 COVID-19 vaccine. Here immunoSEQ multiplex PCR was the method, and the copy in TCRdb shows in-frame clones only, minus some. Of under 150,000 clones listed, about 92% are singletons. The specimen was peripheral blood, collected on day 0 of AZD1222 vaccination. The receptor source for this set is an adult in good health. CDR3s include the opening cysteine and the closing phenylalanine or tryptophan. Each record gives: CDR3 protein, CDR3 DNA, J gene, clone size, D gene, V gene, CDR3 length. The D gene is left open where the match is weak. Expanded clones are given a class, and other clones once, few, many or no size at all.

CASSLGSYGYTF TGTGCCAGCAGTTTAGGTAGCTATGGCTACACCTTC TRBJ1-2 . . TRBV12-3/TRBV12-4 12
CASSKSPGQIEKLFF TGTGCCAGCAGCAAATCCCCCGGACAGATTGAAAAACTGTTTTTT TRBJ1-4 . . TRBV2 15
CASSLRAFSNQPQHF TGTGCCAGCAGCTTAAGAGCGTTTAGCAATCAGCCCCAGCATTTT TRBJ1-5 . . TRBV7-2 15
CASSFTGLTEAFF TGTGCCAGCAGCTTCACAGGATTAACTGAAGCTTTCTTT TRBJ1-1 . . TRBV5-4 13
CASSLWEGEAFF TGTGCCAGCAGTTTATGGGAAGGGGAAGCTTTCTTT TRBJ1-1 . . TRBV28 12
CASTRSDYGYTF TGTGCCAGCACCAGGTCAGACTATGGCTACACCTTC TRBJ1-2 . . TRBV28 12
CASSSPHGTGGGNEQFF TGTGCCAGCAGCTCTCCCCACGGGACAGGGGGCGGAAATGAGCAGTTCTTC TRBJ2-1 . TRBD1 TRBV28 17
CASRPGLAGVSEQFF TGTGCCAGCAGGCCTGGACTAGCGGGAGTTAGTGAGCAGTTCTTC TRBJ2-1 . TRBD2 TRBV6-5 15
CATSRDYNSGNYGYTF TGTGCCACCAGCAGAGATTACAACAGTGGGAACTATGGCTACACCTTC TRBJ1-2 once . TRBV15 16
CATLEGAHDTEAFF TGTGCCACCCTGGAGGGGGCGCACGACACTGAAGCTTTCTTT TRBJ1-1 . TRBD1 TRBV10-3 14
CSATTGNTEAFF TGCAGCGCTACGACAGGGAACACTGAAGCTTTCTTT TRBJ1-1 . . TRBV29-1 12
CASSLTGGNTEAFF TGTGCCAGCTCACTGACAGGGGGGAACACTGAAGCTTTCTTT TRBJ1-1 few TRBD1 TRBV18 14
CASSQEVLPYNEQFF TGTGCCAGCAGCCAAGAGGTTCTCCCCTACAATGAGCAGTTCTTC TRBJ2-1 . . TRBV3-1/TRBV3-2 15